The next 31 T cell receptor beta chains were all read from a single sample in a study of T cell responses to AZD1222 COVID-19 vaccine. TCRdb keeps only in-frame clones here, not all; method: immunoSEQ multiplex PCR. The profile shows about 260,000 clones, 85% to 95% of them singletons. Sequenced here: peripheral blood, sampled on day 0 of AZD1222 vaccination. The origin of the receptors is an adult in good health.

The gene calls are TRBV4-1 and TRBJ1-1; no firm D call. With 3 bases removed from V and 0 bases from J, the gap between germline ends came to 8 bases. The CDR3 loop spans 14 amino acids. The germline V gene encodes CDR1 MGHRA and CDR2 YSYEKL. This chain's CDR3 is CASSHHRLNTEAFF. The CDR3 nucleotides are TGCGCCAGCAGCCATCATCGCCTGAACACTGAAGCTTTCTTT.

The J gene is TRBJ2-3, the V gene TRBV3-1 (or the pseudogene TRBV3-2); no clear D gene. V dropped 4 bases and J dropped 2 bases, with 10 bases sitting between them. Germline assignment: CDR1 LGHDT and CDR2 YNNKEL (reference sequence). The CDR3 totals 14 residues. The CDR3 nucleotides are TGTGCCAGCAGCCCCCGACTTTCCACAGATACGCAGTATTTT. It is translated as CASSPRLSTDTQYF.

This clone was seen a single time. This chain joins TRBV11-3 and TRBJ2-1; D gene unclear. The germline V gene has CDR1 SGHNT and CDR2 YENEEA. This CDR3 spans 12 amino acids. Between the trimmed V and J ends, which lost 6 bases and 6 bases, there was a span of 9 bases. CDR3 nucleotides: TGTGCCAGCAGACCGGGCCGCAATGAGCAGTTCTTC. This translates into CASRPGRNEQFF. Drawing the rest from reference TRBV11-3 and TRBJ2-1, the complete variable domain is EAGVVQSPRYKIIEKKQPVAFWCNPISGHNTLYWYLQNLGQGPELLIRYENEEAVDDSQLPKDRFSAERLKGVDSTLKIQPAELGDSAVYLCASRPGRNEQFFGPGTRLTVL.

The V gene is TRBV11-2, the J gene TRBJ2-3, with a weak D call TRBD2 (5 bases). The CDR3 consists of 16 residues. Germline V gene lookup returns CDR1 SGHAT and CDR2 FQNNGV. V was cut by 0 bases and J by 1 base, with 11 bases left in between. CDR3 in amino acids: CASSLDLAGGTDTQYF. The CDR3 DNA reads as TGTGCCAGCAGCTTAGATTTGGCGGGTGGCACAGATACGCAGTATTTT.

V is TRBV19 and J is TRBJ1-5, with D unresolved. CDR1 is LNHDA, CDR2 SQIVND, per germline (reference sequence). Trimming took off 4 bases at V and 1 base at J, with 11 bases between the two ends. The CDR3 spans 15 residues. CDR3 nucleotide sequence: TGTGCCAGTAGTAATCTCCTAACCAGCAATCAGCCCCAGCATTTT. Its translation: CASSNLLTSNQPQHF.

This clone has a single count. The genes are TRBV28 and TRBJ2-7, with 8 bases matching TRBD1. V trimming: 5 bases; J trimming: 2 bases; junction bases outside the gene matches: 8. The CDR3 runs to 15 residues. From germline, CDR1 is MDHEN and CDR2 SYDVKM. The CDR3 coding sequence is TGTGCCAGCAGTATTGTGGGACAGGCGACCTACGAGCAGTACTTC. Translated: CASSIVGQATYEQYF.

The CDR3 loop is CASSDLAGVDEQFF. The CDR3 DNA is TGCGCCAGCAGCGATCTAGCGGGAGTCGATGAGCAGTTCTTC. V is TRBV5-1 and J is TRBJ2-1; 10 bases line up with TRBD2. The CDR3 extends over 14 amino acids. The V and J ends lost 4 bases and 8 bases, in that order; junction bases with no gene match: 6. Germline CDR1 and CDR2: SGHRS and YFSETQ. Complete variable domain (other parts from reference TRBV5-1 and TRBJ2-1): KAGVTQTPRYLIKTRGQQVTLSCSPISGHRSVSWYQQTPGQGLQFLFEYFSETQRNKGNFPGRFSGRQFSNSRSEMNVSTLELGDSALYLCASSDLAGVDEQFFGPGTRLTVL.

The chain employs TRBV7-2 and TRBJ1-6; 10 bases line up with TRBD1. This CDR3 is built from 14 residues. Germline V CDR1 and CDR2: SGHTA, FQGNSA. The junction had 3 bases not matched to a gene; V was cut back by 3 bases and J by 10 bases. CDR3 DNA: TGTGCCAGCAGCTTGGGACAGGGGATGTCACCCCTCCACTTT. Its protein product is CASSLGQGMSPLHF.

J is TRBJ1-1 and V is TRBV5-6; weak D call: TRBD1 (6 bases). Germline V CDR1 and CDR2: SGHDT, YYEEEE. V lost 2 bases to trimming and J lost 0 bases, with 14 bases between them. There are 16 residues in the CDR3. This CDR3 reads CASSLTGTLMNTEAFF. CDR3 nucleotide sequence: TGTGCCAGCAGCTTAACAGGGACCTTAATGAACACTGAAGCTTTCTTT.

The chain couples TRBV10-3 to TRBJ2-3; D is undetermined. CDR1 is ENHRY and CDR2 is SYGVKD in the germline V gene. The CDR3 has 15 residues. V was clipped by 5 bases and J by 1 base, with 13 bases between them. The CDR3 DNA reads as TGTGCCATCAGTCCTCGGACCAGAGGCACAGATACGCAGTATTTT. Translating gives CAISPRTRGTDTQYF.

The chain carries TRBV6-5 and TRBJ2-7, with D tentatively TRBD1 (6 bases). Germline V gene sequence: CDR1 MNHEY, CDR2 SVGAGI. The CDR3 runs to 14 residues. The V and J ends lost 6 bases and 3 bases respectively, with 15 bases between them. CDR3 sequence: CASSPDRTSYEQYF. The CDR3 nucleotides read TGTGCCAGCAGCCCGGACAGAACAAGCTACGAGCAGTACTTC.

The CDR3 here is CASSRDGQSYEQYF. The CDR3 region has the DNA TGTGCCAGCAGTCGGGACGGCCAATCCTACGAGCAGTACTTC. This chain joins TRBV6-2 or TRBV6-3 and TRBJ2-7, with D perhaps given as TRBD1 or TRBD2 (5 bases each). Germline loops: CDR1 MNHEY, CDR2 SVGEGT. V lost 5 bases and J lost 1, with 12 bases in between. The CDR3 length is 14 residues.

V and J are TRBV28 and TRBJ1-6, with D possibly being TRBD1 (5 bases). CDR3 length equals 15 residues. Trimming stripped 6 bases from V and 6 bases from J, with 15 bases between. Germline CDR1 reads MDHEN; CDR2 reads SYDVKM. The CDR3: CASSPGDRSNSPLHF. In nucleotides, the CDR3 is TGTGCCAGCAGCCCCGGGGACCGGAGTAATTCACCCCTCCACTTT.

The chain uses TRBV19 and TRBJ1-3; tentative D call: TRBD1 (6 bases). V lost 6 bases and J 2 bases, leaving 14 bases between the germline ends. Per the germline V gene, CDR1 is LNHDA and CDR2 is SQIVND (reference sequence). The CDR3 is 15 residues long. The CDR3 DNA sequence: TGTGCCAGTAGCATTGCACAGGGTCCTGGAAACACCATATATTTT. It translates to CASSIAQGPGNTIYF.

This chain uses TRBV7-2 with TRBJ1-2; 7 bases are shared with TRBD1. V dropped 5 bases and J dropped 11; count of bases not matched to a gene: 14. CDR1 and CDR2 from the germline V gene are SGHTA and FQGNSA. The CDR3 length is 14 residues. This CDR3 reads CASSPGTAYESYTF. CDR3 nucleotides: TGTGCCAGCAGCCCAGGGACAGCCTACGAGAGTTACACCTTC.

In the case of this clone: Other DNA sequences within the sample encode an identical CDR3. The chain's CDR3 is CASSPPGDYGYTF. For the CDR3, the DNA is TGTGCCAGCTCACCACCAGGGGACTATGGCTACACCTTC. The V gene is TRBV18, the J gene TRBJ1-2, with D possibly TRBD1 on 5 matching bases. The CDR3 has 13 residues. Germline assignment: CDR1 KGHSH and CDR2 LQKENI. V lost 0 bases and J 3 bases, leaving 5 bases between the germline ends.

The chain couples TRBV24-1 to TRBJ2-2; D is unclear. The V gene lost 5 bases and the J gene lost 3 bases, with 9 bases spanning the gap. The CDR3 has 14 residues. Germline V gene lookup returns CDR1 KGHDR and CDR2 SFDVKD. The CDR3 protein is CATSAGQHTGELFF. In nucleotides, the CDR3 is TGTGCCACCAGTGCCGGGCAGCACACCGGGGAGCTGTTTTTT.

J is TRBJ2-1 and V is TRBV28, with D possibly TRBD1 on 6 matching bases. The germline gives CDR1 MDHEN, CDR2 SYDVKM. V lost 3 bases and J lost 12, with 21 bases in between. The CDR3 consists of 15 residues. CDR3 DNA: TGTGCCAGCAGTTTGCGACTTACAGGGACCGAGGGGCAGTTCTTC. This sequence encodes CASSLRLTGTEGQFF.

V gene TRBV6-2 or TRBV6-3 combines with J gene TRBJ2-1; D remains ambiguous. The germline V and J ends were trimmed by 6 bases and 7 bases, with 10 bases remaining between them. The germline gives CDR1 MNHEY, CDR2 SVGEGT. The CDR3 has 12 residues. In nucleotides, the CDR3 is TGTGCCAGCAGCCACCCTCTGAATGAGCAGTTCTTC. It translates to CASSHPLNEQFF.

V is TRBV4-1 and J is TRBJ1-2; 7 nucleotides agree with TRBD1. The CDR3 length is 16 residues. The germline V gene encodes CDR1 MGHRA and CDR2 YSYEKL. J was trimmed by 4 bases and V by 1 base; bases with no gene match: 9. CDR3 amino acids: CASSQVQDRIFYGYTF. The CDR3 coding sequence is TGCGCCAGCAGCCAAGTTCAGGACAGGATATTCTATGGCTACACCTTC.

The chain links TRBV2 to TRBJ2-7; D uncertain. CDR3 length: 11 residues. Looked up from germline, CDR1 is SNHLY and CDR2 is FYNNEI. V was pared by 8 bases and J by 2 bases, with 7 bases between. This CDR3 reads CASRKTYEQYF. Here the CDR3 DNA reads TGTGCCAGCCGGAAGACCTACGAGCAGTACTTC.

The CDR3 is CASSSGGGRADTQYF. CDR3 DNA: TGCGCCAGCAGCTCTGGTGGGGGTAGGGCAGATACGCAGTATTTT. The J gene is TRBJ2-3, the V gene TRBV5-1; tentatively, D is TRBD1 or TRBD2 (5 bases each). Germline lookup yields CDR1 SGHRS and CDR2 YFSETQ. V lost 3 bases to trimming and J lost 4 bases, with 15 bases between them. The CDR3 consists of 15 residues.

This chain connects TRBV18 to TRBJ2-5; D is uncertain. Germline assignment: CDR1 KGHSH and CDR2 LQKENI. CDR3 length equals 14 residues. Between the trimmed V and J ends, which lost 1 base and 4 bases, there was a span of 10 bases. The CDR3: CASSPRLGGETQYF. CDR3 nucleotides: TGTGCCAGCTCACCACGATTGGGTGGAGAGACCCAGTACTTC.

The chain links TRBV2 to TRBJ1-1; a possible D gene is TRBD1 (5 bases). This CDR3 has 14 amino acids. Germline values: CDR1 SNHLY, CDR2 FYNNEI. V shed 4 bases and J shed 4 bases, with 13 bases lying between them. This chain's CDR3 is CASSVDTPATEAFF. For the CDR3, the DNA is TGTGCCAGCAGTGTGGACACCCCGGCCACTGAAGCTTTCTTT.

This chain links TRBV7-2 with TRBJ2-7; 10 nucleotides line up with TRBD2. The CDR3 totals 15 residues. V was clipped by 4 bases and J by 3 bases; unmatched bases: 6. Germline CDR1 reads SGHTA; CDR2 reads FQGNSA. The CDR3 DNA reads TGTGCCAGCAGCTCTACCGGGACTAGCGACTACGAGCAGTACTTC. This codes for CASSSTGTSDYEQYF.

The chain is built from TRBV10-3 and TRBJ1-1; 7 positions match TRBD1. Trimming took 11 bases from V and 6 from J; bases not matched to a gene: 9. Germline CDR1 and CDR2: ENHRY and SYGVKD. The CDR3 is 12 residues long. The CDR3 here is CASRQGRAEAFF. CDR3 nucleotides: TGTGCCTCCAGACAGGGAAGGGCTGAAGCTTTCTTT.

This chain uses TRBV5-1 with TRBJ2-7, with a tentative D call TRBD2 (6 bases). Deletions cut 4 bases from V and 7 bases from J, with 18 bases between. Germline V gives CDR1 SGHRS, CDR2 YFSETQ. The CDR3 totals 14 residues. The CDR3 bases are TGCGCCAGCAGCGGAGGGACGTCGGATGGTGAGCAGTACTTC. Its protein is CASSGGTSDGEQYF.

This clone showed up just a few times. The V gene is TRBV11-2, the J gene TRBJ2-2; possible D gene TRBD2, 6 bases. Trimming cost V 7 bases and J 9 bases, with 24 bases left between them. This CDR3 is 16 amino acids long. CDR1 SGHAT and CDR2 FQNNGV come from the germline V gene. CDR3: CASNLGGHSERRELFF. CDR3 DNA sequence: TGTGCCAGCAACCTGGGAGGCCACTCGGAAAGGAGGGAGCTGTTTTTT.

This CDR3 reads CASSRRGGLSSYEQYF. The CDR3 nucleotides read TGTGCCAGCAGCCGCCGAGGGGGGCTCAGCTCCTACGAGCAGTACTTC. V usage is TRBV7-2 and J usage is TRBJ2-7; either TRBD1 or TRBD2 may fit D (6 bases each). CDR1 SGHTA and CDR2 FQGNSA come from the germline V gene. This CDR3 has 16 residues. V was clipped by 5 bases and J by 0 bases, with 17 bases between them.

The chain couples TRBV7-3 to TRBJ2-3; 7 bases align to TRBD1. The CDR3 totals 15 residues. V shed 5 bases and J 2 bases; nucleotides not matched to a gene: 7. Per germline, CDR1 SGHTA and CDR2 FQGTGA. The CDR3 region has the DNA TGTGCCAGCAGCGGACAGACAGGGCCCACAGATACGCAGTATTTT. It specifies CASSGQTGPTDTQYF. The full variable domain, rest sourced from reference TRBV7-3 and TRBJ2-3, is GAGVSQTPSNKVTEKGKYVELRCDPISGHTALYWYRQSLGQGPEFLIYFQGTGAADDSGLPNDRFFAVRPEGSVSTLKIQRTERGDSAVYLCASSGQTGPTDTQYFGPGTRLTVL.

V and J are TRBV19 and TRBJ1-5, with D maybe TRBD1 (6 bases). The V end lost 3 bases, the J end lost 0 bases, and 12 bases lay between the germline ends. Germline V lookup: CDR1 LNHDA, CDR2 SQIVND (reference sequence). The CDR3 consists of 16 residues. The CDR3 DNA follows: TGTGCCAGTAGTATGGGGGCAGGTCCTAGCAATCAGCCCCAGCATTTT. Translated, it gives CASSMGAGPSNQPQHF.